These 17 T cell receptor beta chains came from one sample sequenced in a study of molecular identifiers for immune sequencing clone quantification. TCRdb re-called the PCR reads through MiXCR, storing one row per CDR3 protein. In the table there are around 470,000 distinct CDR3 sequences, 20% to 25% of which are singletons. The sequenced material came from naive CD8+ T cells from blood, with Jurkat cell RNA spiked in. Subset denoted: FACS-sorted CD8+CD4-CCR7+CD45RA+ naive T cells. These receptors originate from a human donor in good health. Some libraries in this study had Jurkat cell RNA spiked in.

The chain recombines TRBV7-9 with TRBJ2-3, with TRBD2 matching over 15 bases. The V and J ends lost 5 bases and 5 bases, in that order; junction bases with no gene match: 11. The germline V gene has CDR1 SEHNR and CDR2 FQNEAQ (reference sequence). This CDR3 region has 18 residues. The CDR3 region is CASSPPRTSGGAGDTQYF. The DNA for the CDR3 is TGTGCCAGCAGCCCGCCCCGGACTAGCGGGGGGGCCGGAGATACGCAGTATTTT.

This chain joins TRBV5-1 and TRBJ2-2; 10 nucleotides line up with TRBD1. CDR3 length equals 17 residues. Looked up from germline, CDR1 is SGHRS and CDR2 is YFSETQ. The J segment lost 7 bases and the V segment lost 4 bases, leaving 13 bases of the junction unmatched. The CDR3: CASSGGQGQKNFGELFF. CDR3 nucleotides: TGCGCCAGCAGCGGGGGACAGGGGCAAAAAAATTTCGGGGAGCTGTTTTTT.

This clonotype has at least ten counts. The chain employs TRBV11-2 and TRBJ2-5, with 8 nucleotides matching TRBD1. V dropped 4 bases and J dropped 3; count of bases not matched to a gene: 4. Per germline, CDR1 SGHAT and CDR2 FQNNGV. The CDR3 loop spans 14 amino acids. Here the CDR3 reads CASSWTGNEETQYF. The CDR3 DNA sequence: TGTGCCAGCAGCTGGACAGGGAACGAAGAGACCCAGTACTTC.

This clonotype was picked up one time. The chain has TRBV5-1 and TRBJ2-7, with D maybe TRBD1 (6 bases). The CDR3 extends over 13 amino acids. In germline, CDR1 is SGHRS, CDR2 YFSETQ. Trimming took off 0 bases at V and 7 bases at J, with 11 bases between the two ends. CDR3 protein: CASSLEWGREQYF. In nucleotides, the CDR3 is TGCGCCAGCAGCTTGGAGTGGGGGCGGGAGCAGTACTTC.

This clonotype was found many times. V and J are TRBV15 and TRBJ2-5; TRBD2 matches at 10 bases. V trimming: 5 bases; J trimming: 2 bases; junction bases outside the gene matches: 8. The CDR3 length is 16 residues. The germline gives CDR1 LNHNV, CDR2 YYDKDF (reference sequence). CDR3: CATSWKLAGAQETQYF. The CDR3 DNA reads as TGTGCCACCAGCTGGAAGCTAGCGGGAGCACAAGAGACCCAGTACTTC.

The DNA for the CDR3 is TGTGCCAGCAGCGCCCGGACTCGGAGCTCCTACAATGAGCAGTTCTTC. It codes for CASSARTRSSYNEQFF. V and J are TRBV7-2 and TRBJ2-1; D is possibly TRBD2 (5 bases). Germline CDR1 SGHTA, CDR2 FQGNSA. CDR3 length: 16 amino acids. Trimming cost V 5 bases and J 0 bases, with 14 bases left between them. Complete variable domain (other parts from reference TRBV7-2 and TRBJ2-1): GAGVSQSPSNKVTEKGKDVELRCDPISGHTALYWYRQSLGQGLEFLIYFQGNSAPDKSGLPSDRFSAERTGGSVSTLTIQRTQQEDSAVYLCASSARTRSSYNEQFFGPGTRLTVL.

The chain carries TRBV6-2 or TRBV6-3 and TRBJ2-2; D ambiguous. The CDR3 runs 17 residues. Trimming pared 2 bases from V and 2 bases from J, leaving 15 bases between. The germline CDR1 and CDR2 sequences are MNHEY and SVGEGT. The CDR3 protein is CASSYKGRLSNTGELFF. The CDR3 DNA reads as TGTGCCAGCAGTTACAAGGGCAGACTCTCTAACACCGGGGAGCTGTTTTTT.

The rearrangement links TRBV27 to TRBJ2-1; tentatively, D is TRBD1 or TRBD2 (7 bases each). The CDR3 runs to 13 residues. Germline V gene sequence: CDR1 MNHEY, CDR2 SMNVEV (reference sequence). Trimming cost V 3 bases and J 9 bases, with 12 bases left between them. The CDR3 reads CASSFSRGGEQFF. The CDR3 nucleotides read TGTGCCAGCAGTTTTTCCAGGGGGGGTGAGCAGTTCTTC.

The chain has TRBV12-3 or TRBV12-4 and TRBJ2-5, with D unresolved. This CDR3 has 13 amino acids. Trimming pared 7 bases from V and 2 bases from J, leaving 11 bases between. The CDR3 DNA follows: TGTGCCAGCACCCCCGAACGACAAGAGACCCAGTACTTC. It codes for CASTPERQETQYF.

The rearrangement joins TRBV30 to TRBJ1-1; 7 nucleotides match TRBD1. The CDR3 is 13 residues long. Germline CDR1 and CDR2: GTSNPN and SVGIG (reference sequence). The V and J ends lost 7 bases and 3 bases, in that order; junction bases with no gene match: 8. DNA of the CDR3: TGTGCCTCTCAAACAGACAGGGACACTGAAGCTTTCTTT. Translating gives CASQTDRDTEAFF. The full variable domain, in which reference TRBV30 and TRBJ1-1 provide the parts outside the CDR3, is SQTIHQWPATLVQPVGSPLSLECTVEGTSNPNLYWYRQAAGRGLQLLFYSVGIGQISSEVPQNLSASRPQDRQFILSSKKLLLSDSGFYLCASQTDRDTEAFFGQGTRLTVV.

The rearrangement joins TRBV7-6 to TRBJ1-3; no clear D gene. Per germline, CDR1 SGHVS and CDR2 FNYEAQ. CDR3 size: 15 residues. V lost 5 bases to trimming and J lost 1 base, with 12 bases between them. CDR3 DNA: TGTGCCAGCAGCCAACCGACGGAGTCTGGAAACACCATATATTTT. It is translated as CASSQPTESGNTIYF.

The chain links TRBV7-9 to TRBJ2-5; D is possibly TRBD1 or TRBD2 (6 bases each). The CDR3 runs 16 residues. V was pared by 5 bases and J by 2 bases, with 18 bases between. From germline, CDR1 is SEHNR and CDR2 FQNEAQ (reference sequence). The CDR3 region is CASSEDRGRIQETQYF. The CDR3 DNA sequence: TGTGCCAGCAGCGAGGATCGGGGGCGGATACAAGAGACCCAGTACTTC.

This clonotype was picked up many times. The genes are TRBV6-5 and TRBJ2-3; D may be TRBD1 (6 bases). Trimming left V 0 bases short and J 4 bases short, with 11 bases between. The CDR3 covers 15 residues. Germline V CDR1 and CDR2: MNHEY, SVGAGI. The CDR3 nucleotides read TGTGCCAGCAGTTACTCGAACAGGGTGGCAGATACGCAGTATTTT. Translating gives CASSYSNRVADTQYF.

As for this clonotype: A read error may be the cause here, since a much bigger clone is one base away. The chain carries TRBV3-1 and TRBJ2-2, with 8 bases matching TRBD2. Unmatched junction bases numbered 9, after V lost 1 base and J lost 5 bases. The CDR3 is made up of 17 amino acids. Germline V gives CDR1 LGHDT, CDR2 YNNKEL (reference sequence). CDR3 DNA: TGTGCCAGCAGCCAAGGTTTCTCCGGGAGGGAGACCGGGGAGCTGTTTTTT. This encodes CASSQGFSGRETGELFF.

This clonotype occurred a few times. The J gene is TRBJ1-2, the V gene TRBV12-3 or TRBV12-4, with D possibly being TRBD1 (5 bases). V was clipped by 6 bases and J by 3 bases, with 17 bases between them. The CDR3 is 15 residues long. CDR3 amino acids: CASSRGLLGDYGYTF. For the CDR3, the DNA is TGTGCCAGCAGCCGGGGACTCCTAGGGGACTATGGCTACACCTTC.

A word on this clonotype: Being one base from a much bigger clone, this may be a read error. The conserved closing phenylalanine or tryptophan is absent in this CDR3, likely reflecting a read error. The chain is built from TRBV28 and TRBJ2-7; D is undetermined. This CDR3 spans 16 amino acids. Germline V gene data show CDR1 as MDHEN and CDR2 as SYDVKM. Trimming shortened V by 6 bases and J by 0 bases, and 18 bases separated the two germline ends. This CDR3 reads CASSRNSSPNSYEQYL. The CDR3 nucleotides are TGTGCCAGCAGCCGTAACAGCTCCCCAAACTCCTACGAGCAGTACTTG.

The sample holds a few counts of this clonotype. The chain joins TRBV5-4 to TRBJ1-1; no reliable D call. Trimming took off 2 bases at V and 1 base at J, with 12 bases between the two ends. The CDR3 has 15 residues. Germline V CDR1 and CDR2: SGHNT, YYREEE (reference sequence). The CDR3 DNA is TGTGCCAGCAGCTTTATAGGGCTGGGGAACACTGAAGCTTTCTTT. Its protein product is CASSFIGLGNTEAFF.